A single sample is the source of the 5 T cell receptor beta chains below, sequenced in a study of T-cell reconstitution after alpha-beta-depleted transplantation in children. The library targeted TCRbeta and was prepared with unique molecular identifiers. TCRdb processed the PCR reads anew with MiXCR; each CDR3 protein has one entry. The repertoire holds around 380,000 distinct CDR3 sequences, with around 9.9% as singletons. This sample comprised PBMCs from the stem cell graft donor, obtained from the stem cell graft. All receptors derive from a human donor who donated a stem cell graft to a child with acute myeloid leukemia.

The genes are TRBV5-1 and TRBJ2-3, with no clear D. CDR1 and CDR2 from the germline V gene are SGHRS and YFSETQ. V dropped 4 bases and J dropped 6 bases, with 12 bases sitting between them. CDR3 size: 13 residues. This CDR3 reads CASSQDLPDTQYF. In DNA, the CDR3 is TGCGCCAGCAGCCAGGACCTGCCGGATACGCAGTATTTT. Together with reference TRBV5-1 and TRBJ2-3, the CDR3 gives the full variable domain: KAGVTQTPRYLIKTRGQQVTLSCSPISGHRSVSWYQQTPGQGLQFLFEYFSETQRNKGNFPGRFSGRQFSNSRSEMNVSTLELGDSALYLCASSQDLPDTQYFGPGTRLTVL.

The chain employs TRBV18 and TRBJ2-3; no clear D gene. CDR3 length: 15 residues. V was pared by 4 bases and J by 2 bases, with 13 bases between. Germline values: CDR1 KGHSH, CDR2 LQKENI. The CDR3 protein is CASSHPDGYTDTQYF. The CDR3 DNA follows: TGTGCCAGCTCACACCCGGACGGATACACAGATACGCAGTATTTT.

The rearrangement joins TRBV18 to TRBJ2-5, with 12 positions matching TRBD2. J lost 2 bases, V lost 2 bases, and 3 bases had no gene match. The germline CDR1 and CDR2 sequences are KGHSH and LQKENI. This CDR3 region has 16 residues. This chain's CDR3 is CASSPKTSGGQETQYF. DNA of the CDR3: TGTGCCAGCTCACCAAAGACTAGCGGGGGACAAGAGACCCAGTACTTC.

V usage is TRBV20-1 and J usage is TRBJ2-3, with D possibly TRBD2 on 6 matching bases. The germline CDR1 and CDR2 sequences are DFQATT and SNEGSKA (reference sequence). The CDR3 consists of 13 residues. Trimming cost V 8 bases and J 2 bases, with 14 bases left between them. DNA for the CDR3: TGCAGTATTAGCGGTACCCCCACAGATACGCAGTATTTT. Translated, it gives CSISGTPTDTQYF.

V and J are TRBV5-1 and TRBJ1-1, with D perhaps TRBD1 (5 bases). The CDR3 has 16 residues. Trimming shortened V by 5 bases and J by 1 base, and 18 bases separated the two germline ends. From germline, CDR1 is SGHRS and CDR2 YFSETQ. Here the CDR3 reads CASRKGTVAENTEAFF. The CDR3 coding sequence is TGCGCCAGCAGGAAGGGGACGGTGGCGGAGAACACTGAAGCTTTCTTT. The whole variable domain, filled in from reference TRBV5-1 and TRBJ1-1, reads KAGVTQTPRYLIKTRGQQVTLSCSPISGHRSVSWYQQTPGQGLQFLFEYFSETQRNKGNFPGRFSGRQFSNSRSEMNVSTLELGDSALYLCASRKGTVAENTEAFFGQGTRLTVV.